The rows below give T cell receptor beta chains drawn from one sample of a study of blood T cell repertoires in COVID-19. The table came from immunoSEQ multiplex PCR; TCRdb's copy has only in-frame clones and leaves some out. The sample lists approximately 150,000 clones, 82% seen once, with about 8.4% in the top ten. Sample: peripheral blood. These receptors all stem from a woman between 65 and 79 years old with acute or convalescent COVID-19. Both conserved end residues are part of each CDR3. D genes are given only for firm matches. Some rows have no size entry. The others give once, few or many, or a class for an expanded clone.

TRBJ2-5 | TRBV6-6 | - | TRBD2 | CASSRGTSGAETQYF | TGTGCCAGCAGCCGCGGGACTAGCGGTGCCGAGACCCAGTACTTC
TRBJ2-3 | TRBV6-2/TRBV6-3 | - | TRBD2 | CASSPRSGTTDTQYF | TGTGCCAGCAGCCCTCGAAGCGGGACCACAGATACGCAGTATTTT
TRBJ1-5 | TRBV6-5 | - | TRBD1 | CASSQTGDFRPQHF | TGTGCCAGCAGTCAAACAGGGGATTTTAGGCCCCAGCATTTT
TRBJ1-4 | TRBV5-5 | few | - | CASRQRDILGEKLFF | TGTGCCAGCAGACAACGGGACATTCTTGGCGAAAAACTGTTTTTT
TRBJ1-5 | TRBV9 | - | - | CASSVGRDSNQPQHF | TGTGCCAGCAGCGTGGGCCGGGATAGCAATCAGCCCCAGCATTTT
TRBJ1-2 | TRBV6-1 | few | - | CASSEALAANYGYTF | TGTGCCAGCAGTGAAGCGTTGGCGGCTAACTATGGCTACACCTTC
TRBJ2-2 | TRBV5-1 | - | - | CASSFIAVGNTGELFF | TGCGCCAGCAGCTTTATAGCGGTTGGGAACACCGGGGAGCTGTTTTTT
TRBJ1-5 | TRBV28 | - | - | CASSWGGVNNQPQHF | TGTGCCAGCAGTTGGGGGGGGGTGAACAATCAGCCCCAGCATTTT
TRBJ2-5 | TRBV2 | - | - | CASAYPGSGETQYF | TGTGCCAGCGCCTACCCGGGTTCGGGAGAGACCCAGTACTTC
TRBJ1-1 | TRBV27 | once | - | CASSLSRTAPNTEAFF | TGTGCCAGCAGTTTATCCCGGACAGCCCCGAACACTGAAGCTTTCTTT